The 29 T cell receptor beta chains given below trace back to one sample, sequenced in a study of human T cells and chemical hapten exposure. TCRdb reprocessed the RACE reads with MiXCR, giving one entry per CDR3 protein. The sample holds about 380,000 distinct CDR3 sequences, about 4.4% seen once. As to time point: patch test 1, 2 weeks after DPC sensitization. The sample's treatment: therapeutic diphenylcyclopropenone sensitization with weekly scalp DPC. This specimen consisted of whole blood, obtained in connection with sensitization to the hapten diphenylcyclopropenone (DPC). The origin of the receptors is a woman in her forties or fifties with alopecia areata. Some clones in this sample may be carry-over from other donors' samples.

This clonotype was recorded at least ten times. CDR3 in DNA: TGCGCCAGCAGCCCCGCTACGACTAGCGGCTACGAGCAGTACTTC. As protein: CASSPATTSGYEQYF. This chain links TRBV4-3 with TRBJ2-7; 9 bases agree with TRBD2. CDR1 is LGHNA, CDR2 YSLEER, per germline. With V trimmed by 4 bases and J by 3 bases, 7 bases remained unmatched. The CDR3 sequence is 15 residues long.

The table lists this clonotype with many counts. J is TRBJ2-7 and V is TRBV27; 7 nucleotides line up with TRBD1. In germline, CDR1 is MNHEY, CDR2 SMNVEV (reference sequence). The CDR3 sequence is 15 residues long. Trimming cost V 5 bases and J 3 bases; bases outside gene matches: 10. In nucleotides, the CDR3 is TGTGCCAGCAGTCAACAGGGGCGCCCCTACTACGAGCAGTACTTC. It codes for CASSQQGRPYYEQYF.

V gene TRBV5-4 combines with J gene TRBJ2-7; D unclear. V gave up 0 bases and J gave up 5 bases, with 6 bases separating them. This CDR3 region has 12 residues. Germline lookup yields CDR1 SGHNT and CDR2 YYREEE (reference sequence). In nucleotides, the CDR3 is TGTGCCAGCAGCTTGGGCATCGACGAGCAGTACTTC. The encoded protein is CASSLGIDEQYF.

The chain carries TRBV20-1 and TRBJ1-2; D unclear. CDR1 DFQATT and CDR2 SNEGSKA come from the germline V gene (reference sequence). V was clipped by 6 bases and J by 1 base, with 9 bases between them. CDR3 length: 12 amino acids. CDR3 sequence: CSAAPFNYGYTF. The CDR3, as DNA: TGCAGTGCCGCTCCATTTAACTATGGCTACACCTTC.

This clonotype was detected many times. CDR3 region: CASSLVLGLSSYEQYF. In DNA form, the CDR3 reads TGTGCCAGCAGCCTCGTTCTAGGACTGAGCTCCTACGAGCAGTACTTC. The chain couples TRBV7-9 to TRBJ2-7; weak D call: TRBD2 (5 bases). V was cut by 5 bases and J by 0 bases, with 17 bases left in between. The CDR3 is 16 amino acids. Germline V gives CDR1 SEHNR, CDR2 FQNEAQ (reference sequence).

This clonotype was observed at least ten times. The J gene is TRBJ1-5, the V gene TRBV15; D uncertain. The CDR3 has 14 residues. Trimming took off 4 bases at V and 0 bases at J, with 7 bases between the two ends. Germline CDR1 LNHNV, CDR2 YYDKDF (reference sequence). CDR3 sequence: CATSNLNSNQPQHF. The CDR3 bases are TGTGCCACCAGCAATTTGAATAGCAATCAGCCCCAGCATTTT.

This clonotype was detected ten times or more. The J gene is TRBJ1-2, the V gene TRBV28; D is undetermined. CDR3 length equals 12 residues. CDR1 MDHEN and CDR2 SYDVKM come from the germline V gene. V was pared by 3 bases and J by 2 bases, with 4 bases between. Here the CDR3 reads CASSFENYGYTF. CDR3 nucleotide sequence: TGTGCCAGCAGTTTCGAGAACTATGGCTACACCTTC.

Many counts were recorded for this clonotype. The chain uses TRBV29-1 and TRBJ2-3, with 7 bases fitting TRBD1. Germline assignment: CDR1 SQVTM and CDR2 ANQGSEA. There are 15 residues in the CDR3. After removal of 3 bases from V and 1 base from J, the junction contained 7 bases not matched to a gene. The CDR3: CSVDEGTGGTDTQYF. The CDR3 bases are TGCAGCGTTGATGAAGGAACAGGGGGCACAGATACGCAGTATTTT.

This chain connects TRBV28 to TRBJ2-1, with D perhaps matching TRBD1 or TRBD2 (5 bases each). Germline V CDR1 and CDR2: MDHEN, SYDVKM. The CDR3 spans 12 residues. Trimming removed 8 bases at V and 6 bases at J, with 11 bases between. CDR3 sequence: CASGTEPNEQFF. The DNA of the CDR3 is TGTGCCAGCGGGACGGAGCCCAATGAGCAGTTCTTC.

With respect to this clonotype: A much more abundant neighbour one base away suggests this may be a read error. This likely comes from a read error, as the CDR3 has no conserved phenylalanine or tryptophan at its end. This chain connects TRBV5-1 to TRBJ1-1; D unresolved. Between the trimmed V and J ends, which lost 2 bases and 0 bases, there was a span of 5 bases. Per germline, CDR1 SGHRS and CDR2 YFSETQ. CDR3 length: 13 amino acids. This chain's CDR3 is CASSFEMNTEAFL. The CDR3, as DNA: TGCGCCAGCAGCTTCGAAATGAACACTGAAGCTTTCTTA.

This clonotype was picked up many times. The chain has TRBV20-1 and TRBJ2-2; a weak D match, TRBD2 (6 bases). This CDR3 is 16 amino acids long. CDR1 and CDR2 from the germline V gene are DFQATT and SNEGSKA (reference sequence). Trimming removed 0 bases at V and 5 bases at J, with 16 bases between. Here the CDR3 reads CSARDKTGAWTGELFF. Written as DNA, the CDR3 is TGCAGTGCTAGAGATAAAACGGGAGCATGGACCGGGGAGCTGTTTTTT.

This clonotype was recorded many times. Here the CDR3 reads CASSASSGFSLSTDTQYF. As DNA, the CDR3 is TGTGCCAGCAGTGCTTCTAGCGGGTTCAGCCTTAGCACAGATACGCAGTATTTT. The V gene is TRBV2, the J gene TRBJ2-3; 8 nucleotides align to TRBD2. The CDR3 is made up of 18 amino acids. Germline CDR1 SNHLY, CDR2 FYNNEI. The J segment lost 0 bases and the V segment lost 4 bases, leaving 12 bases of the junction unmatched.

There are many counts of this clonotype. This sequence joins TRBV5-4 and TRBJ2-3; no reliable D call. The CDR3 has 12 amino acids. The germline gives CDR1 SGHNT, CDR2 YYREEE (reference sequence). V lost 5 bases, J lost 6 bases, and 10 bases lay in between. The CDR3 DNA reads TGTGCCAGCAGTAAGCCGGGTGATACGCAGTATTTT. This gives the protein CASSKPGDTQYF.

V is TRBV11-3 and J is TRBJ1-1; D possibly corresponds to TRBD1 (5 bases). The V gene lost 5 bases and the J gene lost 11 bases, with 15 bases spanning the gap. CDR1 and CDR2 from the germline V gene are SGHNT and YENEEA. The CDR3 sequence is 12 residues long. The CDR3 sequence: CASSRVPGLAFF. The CDR3 bases are TGTGCCAGCAGCCGAGTCCCAGGGCTCGCTTTCTTT.

The table lists this clonotype with a count of one. This chain joins TRBV2 and TRBJ2-3; D is unresolved. From germline, CDR1 is SNHLY and CDR2 FYNNEI. The ends were cut back, 6 bases at V and 2 bases at J, with 15 bases in the middle. The CDR3 contains 15 residues. DNA of the CDR3: TGTGCCAGCAGCGCCGGCGAGTTATACACAGATACGCAGTATTTT. Protein product: CASSAGELYTDTQYF.

In its sample, this clonotype was seen a few times. The chain uses TRBV18 and TRBJ1-1; D is unclear. Germline V gives CDR1 KGHSH, CDR2 LQKENI. Trimming shortened V by 2 bases and J by 2 bases, and 18 bases separated the two germline ends. This CDR3 comprises 17 residues. As DNA, the CDR3 is TGTGCCAGCTCACCAATCCAGGTCGGTCCGTTTAACACTGAAGCTTTCTTT. This translates into CASSPIQVGPFNTEAFF. Full variable domain (missing parts from reference TRBV18 and TRBJ1-1): NAGVMQNPRHLVRRRGQEARLRCSPMKGHSHVYWYRQLPEEGLKFMVYLQKENIIDESGMPKERFSAEFPKEGPSILRIQQVVRGDSAAYFCASSPIQVGPFNTEAFFGQGTRLTVV.

This clonotype was observed at least ten times. V is TRBV6-2 or TRBV6-3 and J is TRBJ2-1, with D perhaps TRBD2 (5 bases). Trimming cost V 0 bases and J 1 base, with 10 bases left between them. The CDR3 consists of 16 residues. Germline lookup yields CDR1 MNHEY and CDR2 SVGEGT. CDR3: CASSYSILASYNEQFF. The CDR3 nucleotides are TGTGCCAGCAGTTACTCGATCCTAGCATCCTACAATGAGCAGTTCTTC.

This rearrangement joins TRBV4-2 to TRBJ2-1, with a possible D match to TRBD2 (6 bases). Trimming took 2 bases from V and 8 from J, leaving 16 bases between them. This CDR3 contains 15 residues. The germline gives CDR1 LGHNA, CDR2 YNFKEQ. CDR3 in DNA: TGTGCCAGCAGCCAAACGCGGGACCTTCGAGATGAGCAGTTCTTC. It translates to CASSQTRDLRDEQFF.

This clonotype has just a few counts. V usage is TRBV27 and J usage is TRBJ2-1; D is possibly TRBD2 (5 bases). This CDR3 contains 16 residues. V was pared by 5 bases and J by 2 bases, with 16 bases between. Germline V gene sequence: CDR1 MNHEY, CDR2 SMNVEV (reference sequence). The CDR3 region is CASSPPGQRTYNEQFF. The DNA for the CDR3 is TGTGCCAGCAGTCCCCCCGGCCAGCGGACCTACAATGAGCAGTTCTTC.

In this sample, this clonotype turned up many times. The chain has TRBV10-3 and TRBJ2-1; TRBD2 agrees at 14 bases. CDR1 and CDR2 from the germline V gene are ENHRY and SYGVKD. The CDR3 loop spans 19 amino acids. J gave up 4 bases and V 0 bases, and 8 bases lay outside the gene matches. CDR3 loop: CAISESRTSGGPTYNEQFF. The CDR3 region has the DNA TGTGCCATCAGTGAGTCGCGGACTAGCGGGGGGCCCACTTACAATGAGCAGTTCTTC.

This clonotype has just a few counts. This sequence joins TRBV3-1 and TRBJ1-1; possibly TRBD1 for D (6 bases). Germline lookup yields CDR1 LGHDT and CDR2 YNNKEL (reference sequence). V was trimmed by 1 base and J by 11 bases, leaving 14 bases between them. The CDR3 has 13 residues. The CDR3 sequence: CASSQGNRDRAFF. CDR3 DNA: TGTGCCAGCAGCCAAGGAAACAGGGATAGGGCTTTCTTT.

The V call is TRBV29-1, the J call TRBJ2-5; D remains unclear. The CDR3 loop spans 12 amino acids. CDR1 SQVTM and CDR2 ANQGSEA come from the germline V gene. V was pared by 3 bases and J by 3 bases, with 8 bases between. The CDR3 reads CSVDHSKETQYF. The CDR3, as DNA: TGCAGCGTTGATCACAGTAAAGAGACCCAGTACTTC.

The table lists this clonotype with many counts. The J gene is TRBJ1-2, the V gene TRBV18; D gene unclear. Germline values: CDR1 KGHSH, CDR2 LQKENI. The CDR3 has 15 residues. V lost 6 bases and J 4 bases, leaving 18 bases between the germline ends. The CDR3 loop is CASSRNTEGVYGYTF. CDR3 DNA sequence: TGTGCCAGCTCTCGAAACACGGAGGGCGTCTATGGCTACACCTTC.

This clonotype was detected ten times or more. The genes are TRBV12-3 or TRBV12-4 and TRBJ1-1; D unclear. The CDR3 has 12 residues. Deletions cut 10 bases from V and 4 bases from J, with 13 bases between. The CDR3 loop reads CATGKASTEAFF. The CDR3 nucleotides are TGTGCCACCGGGAAAGCGAGCACTGAAGCTTTCTTT.

This clonotype was observed at least ten times. V usage is TRBV6-5 and J usage is TRBJ2-3; 8 bases are shared with TRBD1. Trimming removed 5 bases from V and 4 bases from J; junction bases left unmatched: 8. The germline V gene has CDR1 MNHEY and CDR2 SVGAGI. CDR3 length: 15 residues. CDR3 region: CASSPGQGTADTQYF. The CDR3 nucleotides are TGTGCCAGCAGTCCCGGACAGGGTACAGCAGATACGCAGTATTTT.

This clonotype was counted many times. The chain employs TRBV6-1 and TRBJ2-1; 8 bases are shared with TRBD1. CDR1 and CDR2 (germline): MNHNS, SASEGT. The CDR3 has 13 residues. The V gene end was trimmed by 6 bases and the J gene end by 9 bases; junction bases not matched to a gene: 7. CDR3: CASRETGVVEQFF. Written as DNA, the CDR3 is TGTGCCAGCAGAGAGACAGGGGTTGTTGAGCAGTTCTTC.

In its sample, this clonotype was seen a few times. J is TRBJ2-3 and V is TRBV6-5; 7 bases fit TRBD2. The CDR3 extends over 16 amino acids. Germline V lookup: CDR1 MNHEY, CDR2 SVGAGI. Unmatched junction bases numbered 9, after V lost 6 bases and J lost 0 bases. The CDR3 bases are TGTGCCAGCAGCCCCACGGGGGGTTCTAGCACAGATACGCAGTATTTT. Translation: CASSPTGGSSTDTQYF.

Regarding this clonotype: This may stem from a read error, because a much larger clone lies one nucleotide away. The rearrangement uses TRBV12-3 or TRBV12-4 and TRBJ1-4; 11 bases line up with TRBD1. There are 17 residues in the CDR3. The CDR3 sequence is CASSNGTGGEEGEKLFF. CDR3 DNA sequence: TGTGCCAGCAGCAACGGGACAGGGGGAGAGGAGGGTGAAAAGCTGTTTTTT.

The chain employs TRBV2 and TRBJ1-6; the D is unclear. Germline CDR1 and CDR2: SNHLY and FYNNEI. This CDR3 is 17 amino acids long. V was clipped by 6 bases and J by 0 bases, with 15 bases between them. This chain's CDR3 is CASSRGLPSSYNSPLHF. CDR3 sequence (DNA): TGTGCCAGCAGCCGAGGACTGCCTAGCTCCTATAATTCACCCCTCCACTTT.